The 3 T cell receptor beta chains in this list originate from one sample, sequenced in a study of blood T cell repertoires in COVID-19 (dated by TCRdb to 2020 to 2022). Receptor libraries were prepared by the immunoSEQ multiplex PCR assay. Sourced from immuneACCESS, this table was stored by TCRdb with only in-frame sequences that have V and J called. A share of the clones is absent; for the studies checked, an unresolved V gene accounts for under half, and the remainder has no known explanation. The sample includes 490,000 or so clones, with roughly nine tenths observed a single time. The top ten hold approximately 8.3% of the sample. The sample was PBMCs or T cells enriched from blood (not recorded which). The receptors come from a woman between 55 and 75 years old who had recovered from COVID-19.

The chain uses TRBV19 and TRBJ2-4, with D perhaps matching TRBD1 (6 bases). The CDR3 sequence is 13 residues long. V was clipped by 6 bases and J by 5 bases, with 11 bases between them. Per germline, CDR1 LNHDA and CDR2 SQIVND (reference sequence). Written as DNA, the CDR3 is TGTGCCAGTAGAGGGGGTATAGAAAACATTCAGTACTTC. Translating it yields CASRGGIENIQYF.

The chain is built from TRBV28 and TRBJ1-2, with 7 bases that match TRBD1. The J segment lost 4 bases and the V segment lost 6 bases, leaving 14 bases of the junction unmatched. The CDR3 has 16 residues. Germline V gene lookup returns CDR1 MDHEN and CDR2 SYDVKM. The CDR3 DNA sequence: TGTGCCAGCAGACCCCTACAGGGGATCTCTGGCTATGGCTACACCTTC. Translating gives CASRPLQGISGYGYTF.

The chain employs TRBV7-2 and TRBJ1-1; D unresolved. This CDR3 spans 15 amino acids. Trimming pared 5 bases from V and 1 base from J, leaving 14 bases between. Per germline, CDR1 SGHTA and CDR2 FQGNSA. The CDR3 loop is CASSQADLPNTEAFF. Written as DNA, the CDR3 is TGTGCCAGCAGCCAAGCTGATCTACCGAACACTGAAGCTTTCTTT.